Sequencing of this T cell receptor beta chain was carried out in a study of identical twins. TCRdb redid the calling of the 5' RACE reads with MiXCR, one entry per CDR3 protein. The table lists about 500,000 distinct CDR3 sequences, roughly an eighth of them singletons. The CDR3 consists of 15 residues. The V gene lost 5 bases and the J gene lost 4 bases, with 15 bases spanning the gap. Germline CDR1 and CDR2: MNHNS and SASEGT. These same data were also listed under a study on yellow fever vaccine responses in identical twins.

This sequence joins TRBV6-1 and TRBJ1-5, with D unresolved. Sequencing was carried out using CD4+ T cells sorted from blood. The TCR comes from a woman aged 18-29 years in good health. The CDR3 reads CASSPGGPSNQPQHF. In DNA, the CDR3 is TGTGCCAGCAGTCCAGGAGGCCCTAGTAATCAGCCCCAGCATTTT.